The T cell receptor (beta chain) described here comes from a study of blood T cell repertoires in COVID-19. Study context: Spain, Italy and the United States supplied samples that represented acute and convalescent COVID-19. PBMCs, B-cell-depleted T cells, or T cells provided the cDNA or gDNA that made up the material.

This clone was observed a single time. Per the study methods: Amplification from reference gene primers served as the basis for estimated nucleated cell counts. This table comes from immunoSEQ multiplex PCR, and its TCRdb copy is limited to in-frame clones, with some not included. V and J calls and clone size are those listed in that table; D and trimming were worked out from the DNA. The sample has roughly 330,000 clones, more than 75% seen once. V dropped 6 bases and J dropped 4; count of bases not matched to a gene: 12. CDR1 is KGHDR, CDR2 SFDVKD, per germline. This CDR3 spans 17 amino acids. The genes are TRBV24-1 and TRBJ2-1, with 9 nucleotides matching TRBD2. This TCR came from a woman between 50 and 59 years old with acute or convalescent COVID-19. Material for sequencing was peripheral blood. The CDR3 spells CATSKAPGLASYNEQFF. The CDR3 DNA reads TGTGCCACCAGTAAGGCACCGGGACTAGCATCATACAATGAGCAGTTCTTC.